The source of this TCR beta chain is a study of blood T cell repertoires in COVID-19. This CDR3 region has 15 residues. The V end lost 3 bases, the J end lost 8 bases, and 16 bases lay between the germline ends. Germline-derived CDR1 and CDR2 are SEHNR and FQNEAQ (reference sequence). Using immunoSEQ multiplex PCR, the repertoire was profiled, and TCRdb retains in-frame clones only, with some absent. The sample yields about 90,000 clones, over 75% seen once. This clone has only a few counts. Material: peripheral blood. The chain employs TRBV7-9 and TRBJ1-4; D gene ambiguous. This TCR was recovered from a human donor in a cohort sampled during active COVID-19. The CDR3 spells CASSFWRGLGEKLFF. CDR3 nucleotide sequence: TGTGCCAGCAGCTTCTGGCGAGGGTTGGGGGAAAAACTGTTTTTT. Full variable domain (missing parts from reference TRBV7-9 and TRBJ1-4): DTGVSQNPRHKITKRGQNVTFRCDPISEHNRLYWYRQTLGQGPEFLTYFQNEAQLEKSRLLSDRFSAERPKGSFSTLEIQRTEQGDSAMYLCASSFWRGLGEKLFFGSGTQLSVL.